This TCR beta chain is drawn from a study of CD8+ T cells in alopecia areata. Broader study findings: Greater clonality was observed in lesional scalp samples, especially alopecia totalis/universalis, versus normal scalp. Besides other cells, scalp samples also yield sequences of resident alphabeta T cells from normal skin.

Sorting from PBMCs produced CD4+ and CD8+ T cells. Extracted RNA was reverse transcribed into cDNA, the sequencing template. Libraries were prepared by immunoSEQ multiplex PCR; TCRdb keeps only in-frame clonotypes and omits some of them. The sample carries about 110,000 clones, roughly 59% recorded once. Deletions cut 5 bases from V and 3 bases from J, with 10 bases between. Germline CDR1 is MNHEY and CDR2 is SMNVEV (reference sequence). The CDR3 sequence is 13 residues long. With regard to this clone: Its antigen is as yet unknown.

Sequencing was performed on CD8+ T cells sorted from blood. The sequence was collected from a human donor in good health. The V gene is TRBV27, the J gene TRBJ2-5; D gene ambiguous. Here the CDR3 DNA reads TGTGCCAGCAGTAAACGGACGGAAGAGACCCAGTACTTC. Translating gives CASSKRTEETQYF.